This T cell receptor (beta chain) was recovered during a study of CD4 T cells in relation to SARS-CoV-2 and coronaviruses. Study-wide context: Convalescent patients were fewer than ten males and a handful of females; two were Hispanic.

Data came from immunoSEQ multiplex PCR; TCRdb stores just in-frame clones and leaves some out. The data contain around 35,000 clones, 70% to 90% of them seen just once; the ten biggest clones take up 3.1%. The table lists this clone with a count of one. The CDR3 is made up of 15 amino acids. With 5 bases clipped from V and 0 bases from J, the junction kept 6 bases outside the gene matches. Germline lookup yields CDR1 SGHTA and CDR2 FQGNSA. The receptor comes from an adult with COVID-19. The source material was memory CD4+ T cells from PBMCs. The rearrangement uses TRBV7-2 and TRBJ2-5; 7 bases fit TRBD1. CDR3: CASSHRGHYQETQYF. The CDR3 bases are TGTGCCAGCAGCCATAGGGGGCACTACCAAGAGACCCAGTACTTC.